This T cell receptor beta chain was retrieved from a study of shared clonotypes between healthy human individuals. In the study overall: Each donor's CD4 naive and CD4 memory cells filled three plates apiece, CD8 naive two, and CD8 memory one.

General observations from the study: Larger richness was generally estimated for naive than memory subsets.

As for this clone: Antigen specificity is unknown.

Execution of the assay was at deep level. In the source study's methods: Junction-only sequences without quality scores were provided by ImmunoSEQ, so filtering was different. Sequencing used immunoSEQ multiplex PCR; TCRdb keeps in-frame clones, though not all of them. V, J and clone size were drawn from that table, and D and trimming were deduced from the DNA. The table lists millions of clones, 85% to 95% of them singletons. There are 15 residues in the CDR3. Trimming removed 9 bases from V and 1 base from J, with 18 bases in between. Per germline, CDR1 ENHRY and CDR2 SYGVKD. The sequencing input was naive CD4+ T cells sorted from blood. Noted subset: CD45RA+ positively selected. The genes are TRBV10-3 and TRBJ1-1; tentative D call: TRBD1 (5 bases). This TCR was sampled from a man younger than 35 in good health. Here the CDR3 DNA reads TGTGCCATTACGTTAGGGGTAGTATGGAACACTGAAGCTTTCTTT. Encoded protein: CAITLGVVWNTEAFF.